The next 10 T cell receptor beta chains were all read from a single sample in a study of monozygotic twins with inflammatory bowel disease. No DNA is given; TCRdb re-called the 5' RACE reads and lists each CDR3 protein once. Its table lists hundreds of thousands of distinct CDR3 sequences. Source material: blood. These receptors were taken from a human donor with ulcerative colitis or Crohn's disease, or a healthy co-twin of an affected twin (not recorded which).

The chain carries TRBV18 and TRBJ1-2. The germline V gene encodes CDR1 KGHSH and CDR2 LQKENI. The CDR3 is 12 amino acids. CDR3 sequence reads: CASSPPSYGYTF.

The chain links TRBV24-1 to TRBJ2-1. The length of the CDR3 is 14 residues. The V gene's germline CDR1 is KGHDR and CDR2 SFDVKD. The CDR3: CATSDATEHNEQFF.

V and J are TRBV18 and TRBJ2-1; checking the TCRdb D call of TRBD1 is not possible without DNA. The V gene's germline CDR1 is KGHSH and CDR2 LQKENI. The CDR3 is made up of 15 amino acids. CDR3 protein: CASSPPTTGDNEQFF.

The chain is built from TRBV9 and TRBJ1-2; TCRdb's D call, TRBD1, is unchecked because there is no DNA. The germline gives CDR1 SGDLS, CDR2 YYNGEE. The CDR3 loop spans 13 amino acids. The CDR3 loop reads CASSPQATYGYTF.

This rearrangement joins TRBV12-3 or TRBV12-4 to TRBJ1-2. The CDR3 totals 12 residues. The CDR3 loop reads CASSLTRNGYTF.

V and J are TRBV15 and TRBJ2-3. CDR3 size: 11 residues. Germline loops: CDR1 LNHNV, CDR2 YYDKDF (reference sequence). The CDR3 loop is CATSTRDTQYF.

Here the CDR3 reads CASSITGGGGGYTF. The rearrangement uses TRBV7-9 and TRBJ1-2; the D call from TCRdb, TRBD1, cannot be confirmed without DNA. Germline CDR1 SEHNR, CDR2 FQNEAQ (reference sequence). This CDR3 comprises 14 residues.

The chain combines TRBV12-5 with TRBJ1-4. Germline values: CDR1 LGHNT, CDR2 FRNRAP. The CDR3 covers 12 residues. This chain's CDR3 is CASARGNEKLFF.

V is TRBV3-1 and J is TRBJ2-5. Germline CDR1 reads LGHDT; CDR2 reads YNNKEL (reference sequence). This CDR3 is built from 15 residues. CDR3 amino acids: CASSQDGLTVETQYF.

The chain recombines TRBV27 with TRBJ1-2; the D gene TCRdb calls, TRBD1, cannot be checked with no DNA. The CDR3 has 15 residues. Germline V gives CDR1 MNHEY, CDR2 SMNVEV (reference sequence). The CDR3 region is CASSSLDRPNYGYTF.